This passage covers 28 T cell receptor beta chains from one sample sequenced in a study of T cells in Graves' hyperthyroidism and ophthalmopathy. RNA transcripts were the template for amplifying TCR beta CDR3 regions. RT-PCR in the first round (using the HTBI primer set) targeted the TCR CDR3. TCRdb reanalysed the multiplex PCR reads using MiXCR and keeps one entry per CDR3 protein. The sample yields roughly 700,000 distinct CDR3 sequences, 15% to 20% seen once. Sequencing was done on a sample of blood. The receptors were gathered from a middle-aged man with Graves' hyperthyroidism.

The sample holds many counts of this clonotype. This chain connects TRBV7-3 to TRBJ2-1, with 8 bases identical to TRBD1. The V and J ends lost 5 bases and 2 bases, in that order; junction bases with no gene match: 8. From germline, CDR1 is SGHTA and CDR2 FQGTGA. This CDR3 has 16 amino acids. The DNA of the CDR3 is TGTGCCAGCAGCCCAACCGGACAGGGACCCTACAATGAGCAGTTCTTC. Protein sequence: CASSPTGQGPYNEQFF. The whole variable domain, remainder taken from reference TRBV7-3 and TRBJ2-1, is GAGVSQTPSNKVTEKGKYVELRCDPISGHTALYWYRQSLGQGPEFLIYFQGTGAADDSGLPNDRFFAVRPEGSVSTLKIQRTERGDSAVYLCASSPTGQGPYNEQFFGPGTRLTVL.

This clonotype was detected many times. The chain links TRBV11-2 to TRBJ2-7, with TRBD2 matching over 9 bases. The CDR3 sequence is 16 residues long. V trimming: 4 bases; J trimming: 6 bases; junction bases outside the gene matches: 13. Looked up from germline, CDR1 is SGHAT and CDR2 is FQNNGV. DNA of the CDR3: TGTGCCAGCAGCTCCCCCATGGTAGCGGGAGTCCGCGAGCAGTACTTC. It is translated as CASSSPMVAGVREQYF.

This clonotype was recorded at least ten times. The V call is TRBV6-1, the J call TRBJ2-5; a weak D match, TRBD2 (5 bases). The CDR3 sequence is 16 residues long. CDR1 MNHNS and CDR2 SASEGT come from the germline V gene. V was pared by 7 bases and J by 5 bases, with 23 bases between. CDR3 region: CASTMKKDGSGETQYF. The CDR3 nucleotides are TGTGCCAGCACTATGAAAAAGGACGGGTCGGGGGAGACCCAGTACTTC.

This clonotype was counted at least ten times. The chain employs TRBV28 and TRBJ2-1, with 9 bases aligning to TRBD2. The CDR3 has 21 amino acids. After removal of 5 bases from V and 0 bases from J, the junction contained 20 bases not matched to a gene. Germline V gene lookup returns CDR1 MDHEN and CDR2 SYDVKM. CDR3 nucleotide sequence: TGTGCCAGCAGTCCTTTAAAGAAAAGTCTAGCGGGGATCATCTCCTACAATGAGCAGTTCTTC. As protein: CASSPLKKSLAGIISYNEQFF. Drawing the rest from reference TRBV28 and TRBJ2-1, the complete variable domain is DVKVTQSSRYLVKRTGEKVFLECVQDMDHENMFWYRQDPGLGLRLIYFSYDVKMKEKGDIPEGYSVSREKKERFSLILESASTNQTSMYLCASSPLKKSLAGIISYNEQFFGPGTRLTVL.

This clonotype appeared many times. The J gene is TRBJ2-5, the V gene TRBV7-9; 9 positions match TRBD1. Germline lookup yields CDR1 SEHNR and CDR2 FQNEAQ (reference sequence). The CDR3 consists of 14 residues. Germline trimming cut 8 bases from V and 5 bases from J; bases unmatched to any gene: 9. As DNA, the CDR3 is TGTGCCAGCGGGGGACAGGGATCTTTGGAGACCCAGTACTTC. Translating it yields CASGGQGSLETQYF.

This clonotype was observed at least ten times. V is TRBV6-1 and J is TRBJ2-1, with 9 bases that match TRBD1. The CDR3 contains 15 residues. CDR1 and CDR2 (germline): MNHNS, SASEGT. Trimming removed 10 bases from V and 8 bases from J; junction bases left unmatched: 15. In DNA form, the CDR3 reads TGTGCCATCAGGACAGGGGACGCCGAAGGGTATGAGCAGTTCTTC. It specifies CAIRTGDAEGYEQFF.

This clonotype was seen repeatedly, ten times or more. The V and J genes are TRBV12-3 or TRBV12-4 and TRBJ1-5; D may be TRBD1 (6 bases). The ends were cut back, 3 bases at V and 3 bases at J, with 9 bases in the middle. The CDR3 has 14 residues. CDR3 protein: CASSLDRHNQPQHF. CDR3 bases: TGTGCCAGCAGTTTGGACAGACACAATCAGCCCCAGCATTTT.

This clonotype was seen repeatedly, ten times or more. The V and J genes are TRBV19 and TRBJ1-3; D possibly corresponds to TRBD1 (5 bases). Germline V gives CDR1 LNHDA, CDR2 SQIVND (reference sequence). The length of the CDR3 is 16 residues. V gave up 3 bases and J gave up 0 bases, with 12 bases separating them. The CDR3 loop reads CASSIRWDRSGNTIYF. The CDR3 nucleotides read TGTGCCAGTAGTATCCGCTGGGACCGCTCTGGAAACACCATATATTTT.

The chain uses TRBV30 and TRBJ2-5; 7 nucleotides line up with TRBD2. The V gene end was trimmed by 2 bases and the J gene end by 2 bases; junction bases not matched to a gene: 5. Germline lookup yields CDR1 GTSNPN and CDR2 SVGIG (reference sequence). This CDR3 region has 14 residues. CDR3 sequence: CAWSFTSVQETQYF. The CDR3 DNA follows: TGTGCCTGGAGTTTTACTAGCGTTCAAGAGACCCAGTACTTC.

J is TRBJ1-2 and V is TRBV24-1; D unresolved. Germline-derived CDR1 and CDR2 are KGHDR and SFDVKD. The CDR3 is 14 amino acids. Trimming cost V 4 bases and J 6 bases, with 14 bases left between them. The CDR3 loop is CATSDPVGRDGYTF. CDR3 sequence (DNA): TGTGCCACCAGTGACCCCGTCGGGAGAGATGGCTACACCTTC.

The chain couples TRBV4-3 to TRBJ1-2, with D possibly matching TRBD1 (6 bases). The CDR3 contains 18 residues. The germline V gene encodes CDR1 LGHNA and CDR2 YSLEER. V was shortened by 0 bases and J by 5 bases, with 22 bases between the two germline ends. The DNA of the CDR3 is TGCGCCAGCAGCCAAGAACCGGCAGGGGTACAGTTGTTTTATGGCTACACCTTC. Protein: CASSQEPAGVQLFYGYTF.

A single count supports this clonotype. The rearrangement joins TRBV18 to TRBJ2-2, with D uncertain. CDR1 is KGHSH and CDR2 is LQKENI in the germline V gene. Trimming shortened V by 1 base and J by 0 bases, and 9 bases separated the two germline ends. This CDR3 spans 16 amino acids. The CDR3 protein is CASSPRQEPNTGELFF. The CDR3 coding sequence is TGTGCCAGCTCACCACGGCAGGAGCCGAACACCGGGGAGCTGTTTTTT.

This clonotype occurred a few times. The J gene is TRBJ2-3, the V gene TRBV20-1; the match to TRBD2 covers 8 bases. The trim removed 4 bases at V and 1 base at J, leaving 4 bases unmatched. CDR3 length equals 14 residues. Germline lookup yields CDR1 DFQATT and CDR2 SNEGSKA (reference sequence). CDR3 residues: CSATPTSGTDTQYF. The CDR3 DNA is TGCAGTGCTACCCCGACTAGCGGCACAGATACGCAGTATTTT.

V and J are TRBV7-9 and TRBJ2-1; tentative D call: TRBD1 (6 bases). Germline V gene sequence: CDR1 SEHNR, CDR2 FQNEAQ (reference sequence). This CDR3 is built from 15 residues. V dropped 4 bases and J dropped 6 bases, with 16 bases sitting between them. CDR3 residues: CASSSLGQTFNEQFF. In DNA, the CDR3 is TGTGCCAGCAGCTCTCTAGGACAGACTTTCAATGAGCAGTTCTTC. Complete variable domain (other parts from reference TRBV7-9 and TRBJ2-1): DTGVSQNPRHKITKRGQNVTFRCDPISEHNRLYWYRQTLGQGPEFLTYFQNEAQLEKSRLLSDRFSAERPKGSFSTLEIQRTEQGDSAMYLCASSSLGQTFNEQFFGPGTRLTVL.

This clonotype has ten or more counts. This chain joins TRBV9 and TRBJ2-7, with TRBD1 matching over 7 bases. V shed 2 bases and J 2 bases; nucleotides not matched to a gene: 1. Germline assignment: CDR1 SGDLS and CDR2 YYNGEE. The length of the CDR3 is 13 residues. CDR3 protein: CASSVGTAYEQYF. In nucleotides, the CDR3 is TGTGCCAGCAGCGTCGGGACAGCCTACGAGCAGTACTTC.

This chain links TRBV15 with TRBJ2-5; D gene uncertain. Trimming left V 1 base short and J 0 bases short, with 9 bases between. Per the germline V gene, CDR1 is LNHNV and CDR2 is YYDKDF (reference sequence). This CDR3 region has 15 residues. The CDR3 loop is CATSRVGTYQETQYF. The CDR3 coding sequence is TGTGCCACCAGCAGAGTTGGCACTTACCAAGAGACCCAGTACTTC.

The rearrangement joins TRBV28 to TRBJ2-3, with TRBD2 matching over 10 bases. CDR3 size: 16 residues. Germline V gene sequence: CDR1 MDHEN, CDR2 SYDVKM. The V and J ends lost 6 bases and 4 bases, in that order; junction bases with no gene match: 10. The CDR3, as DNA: TGTGCCAGCAGCTACCCAGTTAGCGGGGGGCCAGATACGCAGTATTTT. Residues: CASSYPVSGGPDTQYF. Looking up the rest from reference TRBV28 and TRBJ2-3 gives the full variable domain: DVKVTQSSRYLVKRTGEKVFLECVQDMDHENMFWYRQDPGLGLRLIYFSYDVKMKEKGDIPEGYSVSREKKERFSLILESASTNQTSMYLCASSYPVSGGPDTQYFGPGTRLTVL.

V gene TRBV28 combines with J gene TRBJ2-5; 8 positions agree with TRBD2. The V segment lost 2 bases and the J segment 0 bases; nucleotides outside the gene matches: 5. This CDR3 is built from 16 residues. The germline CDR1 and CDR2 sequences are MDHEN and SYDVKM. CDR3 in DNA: TGTGCCAGCAGTTTAGTATCTAGCGGGTACCAAGAGACCCAGTACTTC. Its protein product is CASSLVSSGYQETQYF.

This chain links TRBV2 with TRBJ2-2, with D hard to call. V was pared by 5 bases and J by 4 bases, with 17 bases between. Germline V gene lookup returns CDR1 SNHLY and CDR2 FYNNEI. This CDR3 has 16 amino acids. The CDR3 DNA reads TGTGCCAGCAGTCTACCAAATCCTCTAGGCACCGGGGAGCTGTTTTTT. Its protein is CASSLPNPLGTGELFF.

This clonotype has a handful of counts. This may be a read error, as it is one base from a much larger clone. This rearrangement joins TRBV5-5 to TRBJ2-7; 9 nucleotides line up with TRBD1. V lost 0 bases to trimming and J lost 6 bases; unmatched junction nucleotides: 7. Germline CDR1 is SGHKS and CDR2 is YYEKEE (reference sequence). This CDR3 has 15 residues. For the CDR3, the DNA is TGTGCCAGCAGCTTGGCCGACAGGGGGTACTGCGAGCAGTACTTC. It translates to CASSLADRGYCEQYF. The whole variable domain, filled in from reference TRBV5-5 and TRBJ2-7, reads DAGVTQSPTHLIKTRGQQVTLRCSPISGHKSVSWYQQVLGQGPQFIFQYYEKEERGRGNFPDRFSARQFPNYSSELNVNALLLGDSALYLCASSLADRGYCEQYFGPGTRLTVT.

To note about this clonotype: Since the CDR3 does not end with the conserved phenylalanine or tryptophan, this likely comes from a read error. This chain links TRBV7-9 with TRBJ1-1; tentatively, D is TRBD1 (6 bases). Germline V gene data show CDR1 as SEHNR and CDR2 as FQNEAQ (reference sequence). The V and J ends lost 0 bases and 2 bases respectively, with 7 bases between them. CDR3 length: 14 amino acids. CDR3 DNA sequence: TGTGCCAGCAGCTTAGCAGGGGGAAACACTGAAGCTTTCTCT. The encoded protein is CASSLAGGNTEAFS.

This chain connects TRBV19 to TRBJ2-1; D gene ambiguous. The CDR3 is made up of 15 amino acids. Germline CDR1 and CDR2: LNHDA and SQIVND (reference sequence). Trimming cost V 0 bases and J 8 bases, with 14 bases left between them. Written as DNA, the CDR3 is TGTGCCAGTAGTATAGATTCTTGGCCCGTGGATGAGCAGTTCTTC. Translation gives CASSIDSWPVDEQFF. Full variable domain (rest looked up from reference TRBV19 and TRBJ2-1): DGGITQSPKYLFRKEGQNVTLSCEQNLNHDAMYWYRQDPGQGLRLIYYSQIVNDFQKGDIAEGYSVSREKKESFPLTVTSAQKNPTAFYLCASSIDSWPVDEQFFGPGTRLTVL.

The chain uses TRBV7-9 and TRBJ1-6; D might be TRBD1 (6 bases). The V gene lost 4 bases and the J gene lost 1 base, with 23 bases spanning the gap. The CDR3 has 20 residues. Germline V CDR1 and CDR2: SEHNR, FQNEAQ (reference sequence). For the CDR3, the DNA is TGTGCCAGCAGCTCCGCAACCGACAGGCACCCTCGTTCCTATAATTCACCCCTCCACTTT. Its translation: CASSSATDRHPRSYNSPLHF.

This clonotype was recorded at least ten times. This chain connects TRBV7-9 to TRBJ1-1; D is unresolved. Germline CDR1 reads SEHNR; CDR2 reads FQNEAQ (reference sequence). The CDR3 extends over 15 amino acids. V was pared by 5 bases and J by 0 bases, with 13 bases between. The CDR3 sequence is CASSLRTGMNTEAFF. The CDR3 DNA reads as TGTGCCAGCAGCCTACGGACTGGGATGAACACTGAAGCTTTCTTT.

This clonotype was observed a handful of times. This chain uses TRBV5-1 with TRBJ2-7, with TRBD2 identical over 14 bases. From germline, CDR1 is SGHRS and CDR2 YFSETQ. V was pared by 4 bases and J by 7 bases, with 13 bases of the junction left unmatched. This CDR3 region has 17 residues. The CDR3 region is CASSPYMGLAGVDEQYF. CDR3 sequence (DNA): TGCGCCAGCAGCCCCTATATGGGACTAGCGGGAGTCGATGAGCAGTACTTC.

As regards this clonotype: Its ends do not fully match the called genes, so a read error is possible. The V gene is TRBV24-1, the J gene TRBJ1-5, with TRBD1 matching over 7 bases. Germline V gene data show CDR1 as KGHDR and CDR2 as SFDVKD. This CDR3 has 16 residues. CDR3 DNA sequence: TGTGCCACCAGTGGCCTTCCCGGGACAGACAATCAGCCCAAGCATTTT. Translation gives CATSGLPGTDNQPKHF.

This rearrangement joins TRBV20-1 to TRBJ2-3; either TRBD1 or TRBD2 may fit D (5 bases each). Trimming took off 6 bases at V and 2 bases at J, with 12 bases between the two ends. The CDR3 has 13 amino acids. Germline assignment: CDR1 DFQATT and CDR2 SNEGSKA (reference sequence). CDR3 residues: CSARDPNTDTQYF. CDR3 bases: TGCAGTGCCAGGGACCCGAACACAGATACGCAGTATTTT.

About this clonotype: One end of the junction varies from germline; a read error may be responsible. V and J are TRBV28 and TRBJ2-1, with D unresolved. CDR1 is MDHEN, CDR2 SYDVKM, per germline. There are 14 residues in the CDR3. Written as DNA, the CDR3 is TGTGCCAGCAGTTCGCCCTTAGTCCCCAATGAGCAGTCCTTC. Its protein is CASSSPLVPNEQSF.